Listed here are 23 T cell receptor beta chains from one sample, sequenced in a study of shared clonotypes between healthy human individuals. Produced via immunoSEQ multiplex PCR; TCRdb's table is partial and in-frame only. The table lists 1 million to 1.2 million clones, about 72% of them singletons. The material sequenced was memory CD4+ T cells from PBMCs. The subset denotes: CD45RA-negative fraction. The receptors come from a man aged 18 to 30 in good health. Some clones in this sample may be carry-over from other donors' samples.

This clone was counted only a few times. The rearrangement joins TRBV18 to TRBJ2-5, with D possibly TRBD2 on 6 matching bases. CDR3 length equals 15 residues. V was cut by 3 bases and J by 0 bases, with 11 bases left in between. In germline, CDR1 is KGHSH, CDR2 LQKENI. The CDR3, as DNA: TGTGCCAGCTCACCCATAAGACTAGACCAAGAGACCCAGTACTTC. Amino acid sequence: CASSPIRLDQETQYF.

This clone occurred once. The CDR3 bases are TGCGCCAGCAGCGGGCAAACACAGGACGAGCAGTACTTC. Translating gives CASSGQTQDEQYF. The chain recombines TRBV5-1 with TRBJ2-7; D perhaps matches TRBD1 (5 bases). CDR1 SGHRS and CDR2 YFSETQ come from the germline V gene. V was cut by 4 bases and J by 5 bases, with 13 bases left in between. This CDR3 has 13 amino acids.

The chain couples TRBV18 to TRBJ2-1, with D perhaps matching TRBD1 (5 bases). Germline V gene sequence: CDR1 KGHSH, CDR2 LQKENI. The CDR3 is 13 amino acids. With 0 bases removed from V and 5 bases from J, the gap between germline ends came to 5 bases. CDR3 protein: CASSPPGDNEQFF. CDR3 DNA: TGTGCCAGCTCACCACCAGGGGACAATGAGCAGTTCTTC. The full variable domain, completed using reference TRBV18 and TRBJ2-1, is NAGVMQNPRHLVRRRGQEARLRCSPMKGHSHVYWYRQLPEEGLKFMVYLQKENIIDESGMPKERFSAEFPKEGPSILRIQQVVRGDSAAYFCASSPPGDNEQFFGPGTRLTVL.

In this sample, this clone turned up a few times. The rearrangement joins TRBV27 to TRBJ2-7; 16 bases align to TRBD2. Trimming removed 6 bases from V and 4 bases from J; junction bases left unmatched: 18. The CDR3 extends over 20 amino acids. Germline V lookup: CDR1 MNHEY, CDR2 SMNVEV (reference sequence). The CDR3 here is CASRNEPGLAGGPGGYEQYF. CDR3 nucleotide sequence: TGTGCCAGCAGGAATGAACCGGGACTAGCGGGAGGGCCGGGGGGATACGAGCAGTACTTC.

V gene TRBV11-2 combines with J gene TRBJ1-4, with D unclear. Germline loops: CDR1 SGHAT, CDR2 FQNNGV. The CDR3 spans 15 residues. V dropped 4 bases and J dropped 1 base, with 10 bases sitting between them. CDR3 region: CASSSLKVTNEKLFF. CDR3 nucleotide sequence: TGTGCCAGCAGCTCCCTAAAAGTAACTAATGAAAAACTGTTTTTT.

This chain connects TRBV19 to TRBJ1-3; 7 nucleotides align to TRBD1. The CDR3 has 15 amino acids. The trim removed 6 bases at V and 14 bases at J, leaving 19 bases unmatched. The germline gives CDR1 LNHDA, CDR2 SQIVND (reference sequence). The CDR3 DNA sequence: TGTGCCAGTAGCCGCCGGGACAGAGCCTCGGTTGGGGTATATTTT. Amino acid sequence: CASSRRDRASVGVYF.

This clone came up a few times. The gene calls are TRBV5-6 and TRBJ2-3, with 7 positions matching TRBD1. The CDR3 consists of 16 residues. J lost 4 bases, V lost 2 bases, and 10 bases had no gene match. Germline assignment: CDR1 SGHDT and CDR2 YYEEEE. CDR3 nucleotide sequence: TGTGCCAGCAGCTTTTCAACAGGGGCTAGGGCAGATACGCAGTATTTT. It translates to CASSFSTGARADTQYF.

The V gene is TRBV2, the J gene TRBJ2-5, with a possible D match to TRBD2 (6 bases). The germline V gene encodes CDR1 SNHLY and CDR2 FYNNEI. V was trimmed by 8 bases and J by 5 bases, leaving 15 bases between them. CDR3 length: 13 residues. CDR3 nucleotides: TGTGCCAGCTGGAGGGGAGGTGGGGAGACCCAGTACTTC. Amino acids: CASWRGGGETQYF. Complete variable domain (other parts from reference TRBV2 and TRBJ2-5): EPEVTQTPSHQVTQMGQEVILRCVPISNHLYFYWYRQILGQKVEFLVSFYNNEISEKSEIFDDQFSVERPDGSNFTLKIRSTKLEDSAMYFCASWRGGGETQYFGPGTRLLVL.

In its sample, this clone was seen a few times. The chain joins TRBV15 to TRBJ1-5, with D maybe TRBD1 (5 bases). Germline-derived CDR1 and CDR2 are LNHNV and YYDKDF (reference sequence). The V and J ends lost 1 base and 5 bases respectively, with 12 bases between them. The CDR3 has 15 residues. Here the CDR3 DNA reads TGTGCCACCAGCAGAGTGTGGAGGGGTGATCAGCCCCAGCATTTT. This translates into CATSRVWRGDQPQHF.

The chain recombines TRBV27 with TRBJ2-5; D remains ambiguous. The germline V and J ends were trimmed by 0 bases and 5 bases, with 13 bases remaining between them. Germline CDR1 and CDR2: MNHEY and SMNVEV (reference sequence). The CDR3 is 15 amino acids. CDR3 residues: CASSLSSRQLETQYF. The CDR3 DNA is TGTGCCAGCAGTTTATCATCTAGGCAACTGGAGACCCAGTACTTC.

CDR3 nucleotides: TGTGCCAGCAGCATAGGCTATGGCGCGGGAGTCGGGAATGAGCAGTTCTTC. Translating gives CASSIGYGAGVGNEQFF. The chain recombines TRBV11-2 with TRBJ2-1, with TRBD2 matching 7 bases. This CDR3 comprises 17 residues. Germline values: CDR1 SGHAT, CDR2 FQNNGV. Trimming cost V 5 bases and J 7 bases; bases outside gene matches: 17.

Of note for this clone: This sample also contains other DNA sequences that code for the same CDR3. The chain has TRBV29-1 and TRBJ1-2; possible D gene TRBD1, 6 bases. The V gene lost 7 bases and the J gene lost 4 bases, with 19 bases spanning the gap. This CDR3 is 14 amino acids long. Germline CDR1 is SQVTM and CDR2 is ANQGSEA. The CDR3 sequence: CSAEGRGQGYGYTF. CDR3 sequence (DNA): TGCAGCGCCGAAGGTCGGGGGCAGGGCTATGGCTACACCTTC.

The chain links TRBV29-1 to TRBJ2-5; D may match TRBD1 or TRBD2 (5 bases each). Trimming removed 5 bases at V and 5 bases at J, with 24 bases between. CDR3 size: 16 residues. The germline gives CDR1 SQVTM, CDR2 ANQGSEA. CDR3 DNA: TGCAGCGTTAACCCGAGAGCGGCAGGGTACGGGGAGACCCAGTACTTC. Protein product: CSVNPRAAGYGETQYF.

The chain carries TRBV5-1 and TRBJ2-7; 7 bases map to TRBD1. The V and J ends lost 0 bases and 5 bases, in that order; junction bases with no gene match: 5. The germline CDR1 and CDR2 sequences are SGHRS and YFSETQ. This CDR3 has 14 residues. The CDR3 DNA is TGCGCCAGCAGCTTGGTACAGGGGAAACACGAGCAGTACTTC. Translated, it gives CASSLVQGKHEQYF.

The gene calls are TRBV6-1 and TRBJ1-2, with a weak D call TRBD1 (5 bases). The V gene's germline CDR1 is MNHNS and CDR2 SASEGT. Trimming left V 6 bases short and J 1 base short, with 12 bases between. There are 14 residues in the CDR3. CDR3 protein: CASRARQNNYGYTF. DNA of the CDR3: TGTGCCAGCAGGGCTAGACAGAATAACTATGGCTACACCTTC.

This rearrangement joins TRBV28 to TRBJ2-5; TRBD1 matches 8 bases. The J call is doubtful: the DNA matches TRBJ2-7 better. This CDR3 has 14 amino acids. CDR1 is MDHEN, CDR2 SYDVKM, per germline. The CDR3 protein is CASSRTGPSYEQYF. The CDR3 coding sequence is TGTGCCAGCAGTAGGACAGGGCCAAGCTACGAGCAGTACTTC.

For this clone: The same CDR3 can be traced to other DNA sequences in this sample. The genes are TRBV6-1 and TRBJ2-1; 9 bases are shared with TRBD2. Germline-derived CDR1 and CDR2 are MNHNS and SASEGT. The CDR3 contains 16 residues. V was clipped by 4 bases and J by 1 base; unmatched bases: 5. The CDR3 loop reads CASSGRLAASYNEQFF. CDR3 in DNA: TGTGCCAGCAGTGGCCGACTAGCGGCATCCTACAATGAGCAGTTCTTC.

The chain uses TRBV6-6 and TRBJ1-4; D may be TRBD1 (6 bases). Germline values: CDR1 MNHNY, CDR2 SVGAGI (reference sequence). Trimming pared 2 bases from V and 5 bases from J, leaving 12 bases between. This CDR3 has 15 amino acids. The CDR3 region has the DNA TGTGCCAGCAGTTACCCTCGGGGGCTAAATGAAAAACTGTTTTTT. As protein: CASSYPRGLNEKLFF.

The genes are TRBV28 and TRBJ2-7, with D perhaps matching TRBD2 (5 bases). Trimming pared 1 base from V and 8 bases from J, leaving 15 bases between. Germline values: CDR1 MDHEN, CDR2 SYDVKM. The CDR3 runs to 14 residues. The CDR3 DNA follows: TGTGCCAGCAGTTTATTTGGTCCCCGAGGGAAGCAGTACTTC. Encoded protein: CASSLFGPRGKQYF.

This clone was seen a handful of times. The J gene is TRBJ2-1, the V gene TRBV28; 10 bases match TRBD1. The V segment lost 5 bases and the J segment 3 bases; nucleotides outside the gene matches: 13. Germline V gene sequence: CDR1 MDHEN, CDR2 SYDVKM. This CDR3 region has 18 residues. The CDR3 DNA is TGTGCCAGCAGTCGTCTCCCCCAAAGGACAGGGGGCTACAATGAGCAGTTCTTC. It codes for CASSRLPQRTGGYNEQFF.

This clone was seen more than once but under ten times. At the DNA level, this CDR3 is encoded by other sequences in the same sample as well. The rearrangement joins TRBV14 to TRBJ1-1; possibly TRBD1 for D (5 bases). Germline lookup yields CDR1 SGHDN and CDR2 FVKESK. This CDR3 spans 14 amino acids. Trimming pared 4 bases from V and 5 bases from J, leaving 14 bases between. As DNA, the CDR3 is TGTGCCAGCAGCCGGGACCGTGAGGGGACTGAAGCTTTCTTT. This translates into CASSRDREGTEAFF. The variable domain in full, completed from reference TRBV14 and TRBJ1-1, reads EAGVTQFPSHSVIEKGQTVTLRCDPISGHDNLYWYRRVMGKEIKFLLHFVKESKQDESGMPNNRFLAERTGGTYSTLKVQPAELEDSGVYFCASSRDREGTEAFFGQGTRLTVV.

This clone appeared once. The chain couples TRBV10-3 to TRBJ2-2; D is unclear. Trimming took off 11 bases at V and 2 bases at J, with 15 bases between the two ends. Germline-derived CDR1 and CDR2 are ENHRY and SYGVKD. The CDR3 runs 14 residues. The CDR3 DNA is TGTGCCTCCCAAGGCGGTCGTAACACCGGGGAGCTGTTTTTT. Encoded protein: CASQGGRNTGELFF.

The chain joins TRBV5-6 to TRBJ2-5, with a possible D match to TRBD1 (6 bases). Germline V gene sequence: CDR1 SGHDT, CDR2 YYEEEE. CDR3 length: 14 amino acids. Between the trimmed V and J ends, which lost 2 bases and 1 base, there was a span of 9 bases. CDR3 in amino acids: CASSLFRGQETQYF. DNA for the CDR3: TGTGCCAGCAGCTTATTCAGGGGCCAAGAGACCCAGTACTTC.